This record looks at one TCR beta chain sequence and its context. Mismatch with germline at one junction end may stem from a read error. As originally analysed: From reference gene primer amplification, estimates of nucleated cell counts were derived. Clones were sequenced by immunoSEQ multiplex PCR, and TCRdb holds only the in-frame ones, with some missing. The D gene and trimming were derived from the DNA, and the V and J assignments and clone size from that table. The sample includes approximately 150,000 clones, nearly 90% of them seen just once. This entry is derived from a study of blood T cell repertoires in COVID-19. Study at large: Collection of acute and convalescent COVID-19 samples took place in the United States, Italy and Spain. PBMCs, B-cell-depleted T cells, or T cells provided the cDNA or gDNA that made up the material.

The CDR3 has 13 residues. Per germline, CDR1 LGHDT and CDR2 YNNKEL (reference sequence). Specimen: peripheral blood. The receptor was isolated from a man between 65 and 85 years old with acute or convalescent COVID-19. V and J are TRBV3-1 (or the pseudogene TRBV3-2) and TRBJ2-7; TRBD2 agrees at 15 bases. In nucleotides, the CDR3 is TGTGCCAGCAGCCTCGGGACTAGCGGGGGGCCCTCTTTC. It yields the protein CASSLGTSGGPSF.